A single sample gave rise to the 23 T cell receptor beta chains below, sequenced in a study of blood T cell repertoires in COVID-19. TCRdb's copy holds only in-frame clones and misses some; the assay was immunoSEQ multiplex PCR. The sample yields roughly 430,000 clones, approximately 91% seen once. The sequenced sample was PBMCs or T cells enriched from blood (not recorded which). The receptors were gathered from a woman under 30 who had been exposed to COVID-19.

This chain links TRBV6-5 with TRBJ1-6; 12 bases agree with TRBD1. V was clipped by 3 bases and J by 7 bases; unmatched bases: 4. From germline, CDR1 is MNHEY and CDR2 SVGAGI. The CDR3 covers 16 residues. CDR3 sequence: CASSYGTGGANSPLHF. The CDR3 DNA reads TGTGCCAGCAGTTATGGGACAGGGGGCGCGAATTCACCCCTCCACTTT.

This clone occurred once. V gene TRBV3-1 (or the pseudogene TRBV3-2) combines with J gene TRBJ2-4, with TRBD2 matching 12 bases. With V trimmed by 4 bases and J by 8 bases, 9 bases remained unmatched. Germline V lookup: CDR1 LGHDT, CDR2 YNNKEL (reference sequence). The CDR3 runs 16 residues. CDR3 sequence reads: CASSLGASGRGDIQYF. DNA of the CDR3: TGTGCCAGCAGCCTCGGGGCTAGCGGGAGGGGGGACATTCAGTACTTC.

The chain carries TRBV25-1 and TRBJ2-5; 11 bases line up with TRBD2. CDR1 MGHDK and CDR2 SYGVNS come from the germline V gene. V lost 5 bases and J lost 5; bases outside the gene matches: 7. The CDR3 runs to 15 residues. In DNA, the CDR3 is TGTGCCAGCAGTTATAGCGGGGGGGCGCGGGAGACCCAGTACTTC. Amino acid sequence: CASSYSGGARETQYF.

V is TRBV28 and J is TRBJ2-1; TRBD2 matches at 12 bases. Per the germline V gene, CDR1 is MDHEN and CDR2 is SYDVKM. The CDR3 covers 16 residues. The trim removed 4 bases at V and 4 bases at J, leaving 5 bases unmatched. CDR3 in amino acids: CASSSALAGGYNEQFF. The CDR3 DNA reads as TGTGCCAGCAGTTCCGCACTAGCGGGGGGATACAATGAGCAGTTCTTC.

This rearrangement joins TRBV6-5 to TRBJ1-5; D is possibly TRBD1 (6 bases). Germline CDR1 is MNHEY and CDR2 is SVGAGI. The CDR3 is made up of 14 amino acids. V gave up 6 bases and J gave up 3 bases, with 12 bases separating them. Here the CDR3 reads CASSLGQFNQPQHF. The DNA of the CDR3 is TGTGCCAGCAGCCTAGGACAGTTCAATCAGCCCCAGCATTTT.

This chain uses TRBV27 with TRBJ2-7, with D possibly matching TRBD1 (6 bases). CDR3 length: 15 residues. Germline V gene lookup returns CDR1 MNHEY and CDR2 SMNVEV (reference sequence). The V end was cut by 4 bases, the J end by 1 base, with 14 bases between. The chain's CDR3 is CASSSGRGSSYEQYF. CDR3 DNA: TGTGCCAGCAGTTCAGGCAGGGGTTCATCCTACGAGCAGTACTTC.

The rearrangement joins TRBV3-1 (or the pseudogene TRBV3-2) to TRBJ2-5, with 15 bases identical to TRBD2. The trim removed 10 bases at V and 7 bases at J, leaving 7 bases unmatched. The CDR3 runs 14 residues. Germline CDR1 and CDR2: LGHDT and YNNKEL (reference sequence). This chain's CDR3 is CATGLAGGPRTQYF. The CDR3 region has the DNA TGTGCCACAGGACTAGCGGGAGGGCCCAGGACCCAGTACTTC.

This chain connects TRBV4-1 to TRBJ2-1; 9 bases are a match to TRBD1. The CDR3 extends over 16 amino acids. Germline-derived CDR1 and CDR2 are MGHRA and YSYEKL. Losses at the gene ends were 1 base for V and 4 bases for J; bases not matched to a gene: 5. The CDR3 DNA is TGCGCCAGCAGCCAAGTCCCCGGGACAGGGTACAATGAGCAGTTCTTC. Translating it yields CASSQVPGTGYNEQFF.

The count of this clone is one. The chain couples TRBV9 to TRBJ2-1; 11 bases fit TRBD2. Germline V gene sequence: CDR1 SGDLS, CDR2 YYNGEE. Germline trimming cut 0 bases from V and 7 bases from J; bases unmatched to any gene: 6. This CDR3 contains 16 residues. This CDR3 is CASSVAVAGGPNEQFF. The CDR3 DNA reads as TGTGCCAGCAGCGTAGCGGTAGCGGGGGGGCCAAATGAGCAGTTCTTC.

The rearrangement uses TRBV10-3 and TRBJ2-3; D ambiguous. V was shortened by 6 bases and J by 1 base, with 14 bases between the two germline ends. Germline CDR1 and CDR2: ENHRY and SYGVKD. The CDR3 runs 15 residues. The CDR3 spells CAIRQQTLGTDTQYF. CDR3 DNA: TGTGCCATCAGACAACAAACCCTTGGCACAGATACGCAGTATTTT.

This chain connects TRBV6-5 to TRBJ2-1; 8 nucleotides agree with TRBD2. After removal of 0 bases from V and 7 bases from J, the junction contained 2 bases not matched to a gene. The CDR3 spans 14 residues. Germline assignment: CDR1 MNHEY and CDR2 SVGAGI. For the CDR3, the DNA is TGTGCCAGCAGTTACTCGCGGGGGGCTAATGAGCAGTTCTTC. Translation gives CASSYSRGANEQFF.

CDR3 nucleotides: TGTGCCAGCAGCCATCAAACATTGCGACAGGACCAAGAGACCCAGTACTTC. This codes for CASSHQTLRQDQETQYF. The chain is built from TRBV3-1 (or the pseudogene TRBV3-2) and TRBJ2-5, with D possibly being TRBD1 (6 bases). This CDR3 is 17 amino acids long. Trimming removed 3 bases from V and 0 bases from J, with 17 bases in between. Germline-derived CDR1 and CDR2 are LGHDT and YNNKEL (reference sequence).

This clone was seen a single time. The CDR3 nucleotides are TGTGCCAGCAGACTGGGACAGGGGGCTGGGTACGAGCAGTACTTC. The encoded protein is CASRLGQGAGYEQYF. This rearrangement joins TRBV28 to TRBJ2-7; 12 nucleotides match TRBD1. Germline V gene lookup returns CDR1 MDHEN and CDR2 SYDVKM. This CDR3 is 15 amino acids long. The V segment lost 6 bases and the J segment 4 bases; nucleotides outside the gene matches: 7.

The chain recombines TRBV27 with TRBJ1-6; D is undetermined. CDR3 length equals 15 residues. Trimming removed 5 bases from V and 2 bases from J, with 10 bases in between. Germline V lookup: CDR1 MNHEY, CDR2 SMNVEV (reference sequence). The CDR3 reads CASSPGLTYNSPLHF. CDR3 sequence (DNA): TGTGCCAGCAGTCCCGGGTTGACCTATAATTCACCCCTCCACTTT.

V is TRBV19 and J is TRBJ1-2; 8 bases align to TRBD1. CDR3 size: 13 residues. Germline CDR1 and CDR2: LNHDA and SQIVND (reference sequence). V shed 7 bases, J shed 8 bases, and the junction held 9 bases outside the gene matches. The CDR3 is CASTHDRGEGYTF. CDR3 nucleotide sequence: TGTGCCAGTACCCACGACAGGGGTGAAGGCTACACCTTC.

The CDR3 spells CASSPGSGGVVNEQFF. In nucleotides, the CDR3 is TGCGCCAGCAGCCCCGGTAGCGGGGGGGTGGTCAATGAGCAGTTCTTC. The chain has TRBV4-3 and TRBJ2-1, with 11 bases that match TRBD2. Germline CDR1 and CDR2: LGHNA and YSLEER. V dropped 4 bases and J dropped 6; count of bases not matched to a gene: 8. The CDR3 spans 16 residues.

The rearrangement links TRBV21-1 to TRBJ2-1; the D call of TRBD2 is as the table states it, not checked on the DNA. TRBV21-1 is marked as a pseudogene. This CDR3 comprises 15 residues. The chain's CDR3 is CASRHLARLYNEQFF. The CDR3 region has the DNA TGTGCCAGCCGTCACCTAGCTAGACTCTACAATGAGCAGTTCTTC.

The rearrangement links TRBV28 to TRBJ1-2; 9 positions match TRBD1. With V trimmed by 6 bases and J by 4 bases, 24 bases remained unmatched. Germline V gene lookup returns CDR1 MDHEN and CDR2 SYDVKM. The CDR3 totals 20 residues. CDR3: CASSPTSWEQGAKLGYGYTF. CDR3 nucleotide sequence: TGTGCCAGCAGCCCCACAAGTTGGGAACAGGGGGCCAAGTTAGGCTATGGCTACACCTTC.

The rearrangement uses TRBV7-8 and TRBJ2-2; the D is unclear. The V end was cut by 3 bases, the J end by 3 bases, with 14 bases between. The CDR3 spans 16 residues. Looked up from germline, CDR1 is SGHVS and CDR2 is FQNEAQ. For the CDR3, the DNA is TGTGCCAGCAGCTTGTTACGGGTTACGGACACCGGGGAGCTGTTTTTT. It encodes CASSLLRVTDTGELFF.

The table lists this clone with a count of one. The chain has TRBV28 and TRBJ1-4, with 8 nucleotides matching TRBD1. Trimming removed 3 bases from V and 0 bases from J; junction bases left unmatched: 12. The CDR3 sequence is 19 residues long. The germline V gene encodes CDR1 MDHEN and CDR2 SYDVKM. The DNA of the CDR3 is TGTGCCAGCAGTTTTCCTCCATGGGGACAGGCCTCAACTAATGAAAAACTGTTTTTT. Translated: CASSFPPWGQASTNEKLFF.

The rearrangement joins TRBV5-1 to TRBJ2-1; D ambiguous. Trimming removed 4 bases from V and 0 bases from J, with 11 bases in between. Per germline, CDR1 SGHRS and CDR2 YFSETQ. The length of the CDR3 is 15 residues. CDR3 sequence (DNA): TGCGCCAGCAGCCCGGTACCTAGCTCCTACAATGAGCAGTTCTTC. This sequence encodes CASSPVPSSYNEQFF. The full variable domain, rest sourced from reference TRBV5-1 and TRBJ2-1, is KAGVTQTPRYLIKTRGQQVTLSCSPISGHRSVSWYQQTPGQGLQFLFEYFSETQRNKGNFPGRFSGRQFSNSRSEMNVSTLELGDSALYLCASSPVPSSYNEQFFGPGTRLTVL.

The table lists this clone with a few counts. The genes are TRBV7-2 and TRBJ1-6; 9 bases agree with TRBD1. CDR3 length equals 15 residues. V was pared by 3 bases and J by 9 bases, with 6 bases of the junction left unmatched. Germline loops: CDR1 SGHTA, CDR2 FQGNSA. In DNA form, the CDR3 reads TGTGCCAGCAGCTTTCAGGGACAGGGAGGTTCACCCCTCCACTTT. Translation: CASSFQGQGGSPLHF.

The rearrangement links TRBV4-1 to TRBJ2-1; 7 bases line up with TRBD2. The CDR3 is 16 residues long. The junction had 5 bases not matched to a gene; V was cut back by 3 bases and J by 0 bases. The germline gives CDR1 MGHRA, CDR2 YSYEKL. CDR3 nucleotides: TGCGCCAGCAGCCAGGCTACTAGCGCCTCCTACAATGAGCAGTTCTTC. It codes for CASSQATSASYNEQFF.